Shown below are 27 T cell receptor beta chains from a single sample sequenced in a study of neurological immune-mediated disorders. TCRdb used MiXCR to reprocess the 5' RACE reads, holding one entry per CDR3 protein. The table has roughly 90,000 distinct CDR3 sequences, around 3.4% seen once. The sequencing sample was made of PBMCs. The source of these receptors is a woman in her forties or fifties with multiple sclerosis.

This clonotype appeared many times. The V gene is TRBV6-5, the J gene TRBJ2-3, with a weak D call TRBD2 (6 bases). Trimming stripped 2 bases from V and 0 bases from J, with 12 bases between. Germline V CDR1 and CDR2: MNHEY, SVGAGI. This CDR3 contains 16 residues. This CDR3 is CASSYGGGVSTDTQYF. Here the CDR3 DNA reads TGTGCCAGCAGTTACGGCGGCGGGGTCAGCACAGATACGCAGTATTTT.

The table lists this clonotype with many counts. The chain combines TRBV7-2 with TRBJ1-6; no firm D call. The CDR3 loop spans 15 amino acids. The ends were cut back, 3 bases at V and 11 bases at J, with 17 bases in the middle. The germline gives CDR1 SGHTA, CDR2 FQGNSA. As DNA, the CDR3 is TGTGCCAGCAGCTTGTCCTGGACGACCCCAACACCCCTCCACTTT. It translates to CASSLSWTTPTPLHF.

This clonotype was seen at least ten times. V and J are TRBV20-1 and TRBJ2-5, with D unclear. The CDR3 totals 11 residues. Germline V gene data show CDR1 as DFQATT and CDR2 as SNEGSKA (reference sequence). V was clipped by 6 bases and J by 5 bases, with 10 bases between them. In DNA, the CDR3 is TGCAGTGCCCAATTCTCGGAGACCCAGTACTTC. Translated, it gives CSAQFSETQYF.

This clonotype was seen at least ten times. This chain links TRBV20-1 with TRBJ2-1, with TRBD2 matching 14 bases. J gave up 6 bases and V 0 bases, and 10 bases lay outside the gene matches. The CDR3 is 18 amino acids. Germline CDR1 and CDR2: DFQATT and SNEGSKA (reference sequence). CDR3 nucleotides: TGCAGTGCTAGAGATTTCCGACTAGCGGGGGGGCCGGGCAATGAGCAGTTCTTC. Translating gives CSARDFRLAGGPGNEQFF.

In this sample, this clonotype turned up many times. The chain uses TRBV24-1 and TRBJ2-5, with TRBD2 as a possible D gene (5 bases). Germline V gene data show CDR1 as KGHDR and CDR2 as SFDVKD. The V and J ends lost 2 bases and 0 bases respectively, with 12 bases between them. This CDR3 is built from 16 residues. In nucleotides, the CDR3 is TGTGCCACCAGTGATTCTAGGACTTCCTACCAAGAGACCCAGTACTTC. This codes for CATSDSRTSYQETQYF.

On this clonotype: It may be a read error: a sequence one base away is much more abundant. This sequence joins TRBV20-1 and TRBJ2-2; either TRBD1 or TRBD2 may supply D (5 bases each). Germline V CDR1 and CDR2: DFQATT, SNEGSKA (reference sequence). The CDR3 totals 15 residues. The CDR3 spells CSSRGGRADTGELFF. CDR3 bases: TGCAGTTCTAGAGGAGGCAGGGCCGACACCGGGGAGCTGTTTTTT.

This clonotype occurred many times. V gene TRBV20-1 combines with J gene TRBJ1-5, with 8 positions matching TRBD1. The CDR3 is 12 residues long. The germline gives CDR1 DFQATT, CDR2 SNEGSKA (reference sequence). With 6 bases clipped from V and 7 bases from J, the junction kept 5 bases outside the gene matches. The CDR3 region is CSAKQGGQPQHF. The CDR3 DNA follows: TGCAGTGCAAAACAGGGGGGGCAGCCCCAGCATTTT.

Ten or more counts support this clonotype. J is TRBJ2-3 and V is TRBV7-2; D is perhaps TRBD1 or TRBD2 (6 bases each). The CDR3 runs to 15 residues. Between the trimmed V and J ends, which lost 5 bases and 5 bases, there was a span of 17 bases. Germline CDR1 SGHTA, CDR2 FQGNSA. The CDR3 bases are TGTGCCAGCAGCACTCAAGGGGGGCTGATAGATACGCAGTATTTT. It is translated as CASSTQGGLIDTQYF. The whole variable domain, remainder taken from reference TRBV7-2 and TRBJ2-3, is GAGVSQSPSNKVTEKGKDVELRCDPISGHTALYWYRQSLGQGLEFLIYFQGNSAPDKSGLPSDRFSAERTGGSVSTLTIQRTQQEDSAVYLCASSTQGGLIDTQYFGPGTRLTVL.

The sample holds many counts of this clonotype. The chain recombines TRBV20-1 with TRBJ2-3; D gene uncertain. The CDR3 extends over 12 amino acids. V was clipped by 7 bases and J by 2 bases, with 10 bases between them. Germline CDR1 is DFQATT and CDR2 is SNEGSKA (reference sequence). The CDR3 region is CSVMKITDTQYF. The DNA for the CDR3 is TGCAGTGTTATGAAAATCACAGATACGCAGTATTTT.

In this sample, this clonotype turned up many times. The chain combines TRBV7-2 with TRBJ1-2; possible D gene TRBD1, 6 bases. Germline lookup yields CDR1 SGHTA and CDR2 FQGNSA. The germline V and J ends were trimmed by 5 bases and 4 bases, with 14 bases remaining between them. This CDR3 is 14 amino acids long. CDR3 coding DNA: TGTGCCAGCAGCGACCGGACAGCGGCCTATGGCTACACCTTC. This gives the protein CASSDRTAAYGYTF.

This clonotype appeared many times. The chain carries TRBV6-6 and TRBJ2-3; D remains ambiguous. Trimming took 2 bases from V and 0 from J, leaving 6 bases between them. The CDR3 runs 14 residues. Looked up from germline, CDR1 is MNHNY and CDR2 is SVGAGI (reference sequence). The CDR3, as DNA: TGTGCCAGCAGTTACCATTCAAGCACAGATACGCAGTATTTT. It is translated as CASSYHSSTDTQYF.

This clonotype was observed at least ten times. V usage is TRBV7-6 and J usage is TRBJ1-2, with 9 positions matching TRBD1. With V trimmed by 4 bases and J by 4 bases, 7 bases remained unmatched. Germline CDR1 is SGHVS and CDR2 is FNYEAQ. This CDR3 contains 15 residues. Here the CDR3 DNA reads TGTGCCAGCAGCTCGGGACAGGGAGGAAGCTATGGCTACACCTTC. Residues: CASSSGQGGSYGYTF.

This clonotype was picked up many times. The DNA for the CDR3 is TGTGCCAGCTCCCGGGCGGGAGGAAACACCATATATTTT. Its translation is CASSRAGGNTIYF. V usage is TRBV2 and J usage is TRBJ1-3; D call uncertain. The length of the CDR3 is 13 residues. Trimming stripped 8 bases from V and 4 bases from J, with 12 bases between. Germline loops: CDR1 SNHLY, CDR2 FYNNEI.

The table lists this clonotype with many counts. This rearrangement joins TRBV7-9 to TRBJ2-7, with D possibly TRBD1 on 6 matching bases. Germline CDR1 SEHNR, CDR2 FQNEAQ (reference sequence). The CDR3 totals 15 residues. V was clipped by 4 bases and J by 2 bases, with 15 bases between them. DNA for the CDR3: TGTGCCAGCAGCTCCCACAGGGCTAATCCCTACGAGCAGTACTTC. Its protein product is CASSSHRANPYEQYF.

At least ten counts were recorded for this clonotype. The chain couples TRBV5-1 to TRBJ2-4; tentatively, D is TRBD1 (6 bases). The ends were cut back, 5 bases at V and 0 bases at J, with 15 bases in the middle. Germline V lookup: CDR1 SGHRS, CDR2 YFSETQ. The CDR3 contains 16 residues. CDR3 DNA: TGCGCCAGCAGATATGGACAGAATCTAGCCAAAAACATTCAGTACTTC. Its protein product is CASRYGQNLAKNIQYF.

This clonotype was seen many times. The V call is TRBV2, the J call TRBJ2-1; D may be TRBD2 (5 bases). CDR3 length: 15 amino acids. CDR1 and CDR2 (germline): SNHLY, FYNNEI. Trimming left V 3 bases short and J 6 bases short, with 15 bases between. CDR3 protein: CASSDGRLAPNEQFF. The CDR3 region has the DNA TGTGCCAGCAGTGACGGGCGGCTAGCCCCCAATGAGCAGTTCTTC.

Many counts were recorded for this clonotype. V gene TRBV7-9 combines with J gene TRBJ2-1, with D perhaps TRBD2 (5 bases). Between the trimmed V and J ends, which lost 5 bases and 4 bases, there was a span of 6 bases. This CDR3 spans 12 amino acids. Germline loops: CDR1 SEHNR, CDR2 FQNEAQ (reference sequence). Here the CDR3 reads CASSGLYNEQFF. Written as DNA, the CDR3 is TGTGCCAGCAGCGGACTTTACAATGAGCAGTTCTTC.

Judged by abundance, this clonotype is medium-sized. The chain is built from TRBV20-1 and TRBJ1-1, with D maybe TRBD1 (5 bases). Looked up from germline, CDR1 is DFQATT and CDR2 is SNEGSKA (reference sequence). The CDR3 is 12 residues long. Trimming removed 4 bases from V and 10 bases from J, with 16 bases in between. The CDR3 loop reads CSAKRGRGTAFF. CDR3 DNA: TGCAGTGCTAAACGGGGACGCGGTACAGCTTTCTTT.

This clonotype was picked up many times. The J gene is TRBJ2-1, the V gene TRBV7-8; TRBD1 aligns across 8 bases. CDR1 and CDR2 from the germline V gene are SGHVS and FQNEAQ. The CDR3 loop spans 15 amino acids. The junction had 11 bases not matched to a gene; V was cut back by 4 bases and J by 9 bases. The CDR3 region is CASSSADRVGGEQFF. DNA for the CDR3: TGTGCCAGCAGCTCCGCGGACAGGGTTGGCGGTGAGCAGTTCTTC.

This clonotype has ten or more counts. The CDR3 loop reads CASSPIAGNEQFF. In DNA form, the CDR3 reads TGTGCCAGCAGCCCCATCGCCGGCAATGAGCAGTTCTTC. The V and J genes are TRBV11-3 and TRBJ2-1; D ambiguous. The CDR3 runs 13 residues. CDR1 and CDR2 (germline): SGHNT, YENEEA. V was trimmed by 5 bases and J by 6 bases, leaving 11 bases between them.

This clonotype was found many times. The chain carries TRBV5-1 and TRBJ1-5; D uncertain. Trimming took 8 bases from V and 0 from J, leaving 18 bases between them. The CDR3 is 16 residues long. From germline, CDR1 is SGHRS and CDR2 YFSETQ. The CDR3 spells CARWQDLPNSNQPQHF. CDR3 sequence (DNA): TGCGCCAGATGGCAGGATCTTCCGAATAGCAATCAGCCCCAGCATTTT.

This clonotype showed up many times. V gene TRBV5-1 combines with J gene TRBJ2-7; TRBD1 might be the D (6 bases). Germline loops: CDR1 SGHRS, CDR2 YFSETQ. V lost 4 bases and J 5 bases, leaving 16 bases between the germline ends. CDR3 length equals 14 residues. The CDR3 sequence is CASSVGHLIHEQYF. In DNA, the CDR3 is TGCGCCAGCAGCGTGGGACACCTCATCCACGAGCAGTACTTC. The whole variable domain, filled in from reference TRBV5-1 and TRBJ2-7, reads KAGVTQTPRYLIKTRGQQVTLSCSPISGHRSVSWYQQTPGQGLQFLFEYFSETQRNKGNFPGRFSGRQFSNSRSEMNVSTLELGDSALYLCASSVGHLIHEQYFGPGTRLTVT.

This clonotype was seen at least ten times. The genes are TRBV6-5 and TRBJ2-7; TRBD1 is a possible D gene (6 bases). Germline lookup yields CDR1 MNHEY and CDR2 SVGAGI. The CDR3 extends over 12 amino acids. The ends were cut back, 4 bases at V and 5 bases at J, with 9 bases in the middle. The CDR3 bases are TGTGCCAGCAGTTTCGGACAGAACGAGCAGTACTTC. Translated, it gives CASSFGQNEQYF.

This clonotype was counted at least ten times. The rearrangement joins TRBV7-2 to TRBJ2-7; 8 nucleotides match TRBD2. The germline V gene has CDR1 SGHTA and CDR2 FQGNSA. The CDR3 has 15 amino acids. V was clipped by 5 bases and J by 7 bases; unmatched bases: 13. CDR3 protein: CASSPNGGAGREQYF. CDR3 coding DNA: TGTGCCAGCAGCCCCAACGGGGGGGCCGGGAGAGAGCAGTACTTC.

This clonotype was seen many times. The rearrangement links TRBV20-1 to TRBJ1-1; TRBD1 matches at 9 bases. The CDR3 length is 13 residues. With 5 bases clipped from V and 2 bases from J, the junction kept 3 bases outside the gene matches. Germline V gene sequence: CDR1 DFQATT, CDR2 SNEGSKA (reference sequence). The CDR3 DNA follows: TGCAGTGCTCCGGGACAGGGAAACACTGAAGCTTTCTTT. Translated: CSAPGQGNTEAFF.

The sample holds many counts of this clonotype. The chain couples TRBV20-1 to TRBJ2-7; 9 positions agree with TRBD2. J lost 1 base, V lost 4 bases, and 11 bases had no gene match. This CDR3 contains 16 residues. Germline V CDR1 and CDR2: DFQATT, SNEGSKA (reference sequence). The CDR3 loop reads CSATPPLAGNSYEQYF. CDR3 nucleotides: TGCAGTGCTACGCCTCCTCTAGCGGGGAATTCCTACGAGCAGTACTTC.

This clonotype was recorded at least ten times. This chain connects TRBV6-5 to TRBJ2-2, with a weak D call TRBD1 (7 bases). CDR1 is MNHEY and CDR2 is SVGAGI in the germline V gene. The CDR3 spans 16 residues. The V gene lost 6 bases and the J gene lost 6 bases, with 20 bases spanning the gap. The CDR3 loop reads CASRPRGTDRSGELFF. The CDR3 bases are TGTGCCAGCAGGCCCCGGGGGACAGATCGTTCCGGGGAGCTGTTTTTT.